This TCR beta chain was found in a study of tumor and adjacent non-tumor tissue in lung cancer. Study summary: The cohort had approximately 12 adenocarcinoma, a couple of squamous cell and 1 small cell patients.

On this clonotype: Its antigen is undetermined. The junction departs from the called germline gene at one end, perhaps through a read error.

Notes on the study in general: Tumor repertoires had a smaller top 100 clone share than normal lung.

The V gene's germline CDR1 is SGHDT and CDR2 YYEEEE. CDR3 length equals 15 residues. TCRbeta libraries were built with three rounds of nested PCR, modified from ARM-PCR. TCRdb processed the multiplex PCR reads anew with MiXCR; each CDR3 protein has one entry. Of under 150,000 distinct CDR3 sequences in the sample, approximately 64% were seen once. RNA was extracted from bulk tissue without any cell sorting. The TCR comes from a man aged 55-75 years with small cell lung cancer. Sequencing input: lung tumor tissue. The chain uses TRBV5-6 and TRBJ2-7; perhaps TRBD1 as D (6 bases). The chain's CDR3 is CVSRRNRDMAYEQYF. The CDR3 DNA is TGTGTCAGCAGACGCAACCGGGACATGGCCTACGAGCAGTACTTC.